The 13 T cell receptor beta chains below all came from one sample that was sequenced in a study of siplizumab effects on memory and regulatory T cells. Assay: immunoSEQ multiplex PCR; the TCRdb copy retains only in-frame clones and omits some. The sample shows about 100,000 clones, approximately 94% of them seen only once. Material for sequencing was non-Treg CD4+ T cells sorted from blood. The receptors stem from a human donor in good health.

This chain links TRBV14 with TRBJ1-2, with D possibly matching TRBD1 (5 bases). Trimming removed 0 bases at V and 4 bases at J, with 9 bases between. CDR1 and CDR2 (germline): SGHDN, FVKESK. The CDR3 sequence is 14 residues long. In nucleotides, the CDR3 is TGTGCCAGCAGCCAAGAACTGGGGGGCTATGGCTACACCTTC. It encodes CASSQELGGYGYTF.

This chain uses TRBV19 with TRBJ1-2; D is unclear. Germline V gene lookup returns CDR1 LNHDA and CDR2 SQIVND (reference sequence). This CDR3 is 15 amino acids long. V was pared by 2 bases and J by 0 bases, with 10 bases between. The CDR3 here is CASSIPGVSNYGYTF. The CDR3, as DNA: TGTGCCAGTAGTATACCGGGAGTTTCTAACTATGGCTACACCTTC.

The V call is TRBV27, the J call TRBJ1-2; perhaps TRBD1 as D (5 bases). The CDR3 is made up of 13 amino acids. Germline CDR1 MNHEY, CDR2 SMNVEV (reference sequence). V was trimmed by 6 bases and J by 2 bases, leaving 10 bases between them. For the CDR3, the DNA is TGTGCCAGCAGCCGGGGCAGCAACTATGGCTACACCTTC. It codes for CASSRGSNYGYTF.

The chain joins TRBV9 to TRBJ2-2; the match to TRBD1 covers 11 bases. Looked up from germline, CDR1 is SGDLS and CDR2 is YYNGEE. V lost 3 bases, J lost 7 bases, and 14 bases stayed unmatched. CDR3 length: 18 amino acids. CDR3 bases: TGTGCCAGCAGCGCAGACCCCTTCGGACAGGGGGCGAACGGGGAGCTGTTTTTT. This codes for CASSADPFGQGANGELFF.

The chain employs TRBV28 and TRBJ1-4; D is unclear. In germline, CDR1 is MDHEN, CDR2 SYDVKM. The CDR3 loop spans 14 amino acids. Between the trimmed V and J ends, which lost 6 bases and 4 bases, there was a span of 12 bases. CDR3 coding DNA: TGTGCCAGCAGGGCCTCCGGAGGTAATGAAAAACTGTTTTTT. It codes for CASRASGGNEKLFF.

V gene TRBV5-4 combines with J gene TRBJ2-7, with D possibly matching TRBD2 (6 bases). With 0 bases removed from V and 2 bases from J, the gap between germline ends came to 9 bases. The CDR3 contains 14 residues. Germline lookup yields CDR1 SGHNT and CDR2 YYREEE (reference sequence). The CDR3 nucleotides read TGTGCCAGCAGCTTGGATAGCGGCCCCTACGAGCAGTACTTC. Translation gives CASSLDSGPYEQYF.

The J gene is TRBJ2-2, the V gene TRBV18; 9 nucleotides match TRBD1. Trimming took 3 bases from V and 7 from J; bases not matched to a gene: 9. CDR3 length equals 16 residues. Germline CDR1 KGHSH, CDR2 LQKENI. The CDR3 is CASSPNRDRANGELFF. The CDR3 coding sequence is TGTGCCAGCTCACCCAACCGGGACAGGGCCAACGGGGAGCTGTTTTTT.

The CDR3 DNA reads as TGTGCCTGGAGTGAGACTTCCCACGGGGAGCTGTTTTTT. Protein product: CAWSETSHGELFF. The chain carries TRBV30 and TRBJ2-2; D remains unclear. The V gene lost 1 base and the J gene lost 7 bases, with 10 bases spanning the gap. CDR3 length: 13 residues. CDR1 and CDR2 (germline): GTSNPN, SVGIG (reference sequence).

The chain recombines TRBV29-1 with TRBJ2-7; 10 bases fit TRBD1. V shed 5 bases and J 5 bases; nucleotides not matched to a gene: 9. The CDR3 spans 14 residues. Per the germline V gene, CDR1 is SQVTM and CDR2 is ANQGSEA. CDR3 sequence reads: CSVSFGTGVDEQYF. CDR3 DNA: TGCAGCGTTAGTTTCGGGACAGGGGTTGACGAGCAGTACTTC.

This clone showed up just once. This chain connects TRBV19 to TRBJ1-2; D not certain. The CDR3 contains 14 residues. Germline-derived CDR1 and CDR2 are LNHDA and SQIVND (reference sequence). Trimming stripped 6 bases from V and 2 bases from J, with 13 bases between. The chain's CDR3 is CASSTLRRNYGYTF. In DNA, the CDR3 is TGTGCCAGTAGCACGCTCCGGAGGAACTATGGCTACACCTTC. The variable domain in full, with the rest retrieved from reference TRBV19 and TRBJ1-2, is DGGITQSPKYLFRKEGQNVTLSCEQNLNHDAMYWYRQDPGQGLRLIYYSQIVNDFQKGDIAEGYSVSREKKESFPLTVTSAQKNPTAFYLCASSTLRRNYGYTFGSGTRLTVV.

In DNA form, the CDR3 reads TGCAGCGTTAACCGGGACAGGGGGCTTGGAGAGCAGTACTTC. The encoded protein is CSVNRDRGLGEQYF. The genes are TRBV29-1 and TRBJ2-7, with 12 bases matching TRBD1. There are 14 residues in the CDR3. Germline trimming cut 5 bases from V and 7 bases from J; bases unmatched to any gene: 9. Germline CDR1 and CDR2: SQVTM and ANQGSEA.

The gene calls are TRBV6-4 and TRBJ1-5, with 7 nucleotides matching TRBD1. In germline, CDR1 is MRHNA, CDR2 SNTAGT. Germline trimming cut 6 bases from V and 2 bases from J; bases unmatched to any gene: 4. CDR3 length: 14 amino acids. CDR3 residues: CASSAGGGNQPQHF. CDR3 nucleotides: TGTGCCAGCAGCGCAGGGGGTGGCAATCAGCCCCAGCATTTT.

The rearrangement joins TRBV4-1 to TRBJ2-4, with 7 positions matching TRBD2. The V gene end was trimmed by 6 bases and the J gene end by 3 bases; junction bases not matched to a gene: 11. This CDR3 has 16 residues. The germline V gene has CDR1 MGHRA and CDR2 YSYEKL. The CDR3 sequence: CASSQPREGGKNIQYF. The CDR3 bases are TGCGCCAGCAGTCAACCAAGGGAGGGCGGCAAAAACATTCAGTACTTC.